These 7 T cell receptor beta chains were sequenced from one sample in a study of shared clonotypes between healthy human individuals. The table came from immunoSEQ multiplex PCR; TCRdb's copy has only in-frame clones and leaves some out. This table holds about 1.5 million clones, roughly 97% found once. The specimen was naive CD4+ T cells sorted from blood. As for subset: CD45RA+ positively selected. Receptor source: a young man in good health.

This chain links TRBV2 with TRBJ2-7, with 12 bases aligning to TRBD1. The germline CDR1 and CDR2 sequences are SNHLY and FYNNEI. Unmatched junction bases numbered 6, after V lost 5 bases and J lost 4 bases. The CDR3 contains 15 residues. CDR3 in DNA: TGTGCCAGCAGTTCGGGACAGGGGGCTTGGTACGAGCAGTACTTC. Translating gives CASSSGQGAWYEQYF.

The rearrangement uses TRBV6-4 and TRBJ2-2; possible D gene TRBD2, 5 bases. Germline CDR1 and CDR2: MRHNA and SNTAGT. The CDR3 contains 14 residues. V was shortened by 0 bases and J by 5 bases, with 7 bases between the two germline ends. CDR3 protein: CASSDSKRTGELFF. The CDR3 nucleotides read TGTGCCAGCAGTGACTCAAAGCGGACCGGGGAGCTGTTTTTT.

As to this clone: The sample carries other DNA sequences with the same CDR3. V usage is TRBV7-9 and J usage is TRBJ2-6, with D unresolved. CDR1 and CDR2 (germline): SEHNR, FQNEAQ (reference sequence). V was pared by 3 bases and J by 0 bases, with 3 bases between. CDR3 length equals 14 residues. CDR3 coding DNA: TGTGCCAGCAGCTTGGACTCTGGGGCCAACGTCCTGACTTTC. It translates to CASSLDSGANVLTF.

The chain joins TRBV5-4 to TRBJ1-2; TRBD1 matches at 7 bases. The CDR3 length is 14 residues. Trimming took 3 bases from V and 6 from J; bases not matched to a gene: 8. Germline values: CDR1 SGHNT, CDR2 YYREEE (reference sequence). The CDR3 is CASSSQTGMNGYTF. Here the CDR3 DNA reads TGTGCCAGCAGCTCCCAGACAGGGATGAATGGCTACACCTTC.

The chain is built from TRBV1 and TRBJ2-7. TRBV1 is a documented pseudogene. The CDR3 covers 17 residues. The CDR3 loop is CTSSPPAEYLSRREQYF. The CDR3 DNA is TGCACCAGCAGCCCTCCCGCAGAATACCTTTCTCGTAGAGAGCAGTACTTC.

Notes on this clone: This specimen includes other DNA sequences encoding the same CDR3. The rearrangement links TRBV6-5 to TRBJ1-1; weak D call: TRBD1 (6 bases). With 1 base removed from V and 2 bases from J, the gap between germline ends came to 11 bases. Germline V CDR1 and CDR2: MNHEY, SVGAGI. This CDR3 contains 15 residues. The CDR3: CASSYLDSYNTEAFF. CDR3 DNA: TGTGCCAGCAGTTACTTGGACAGTTACAACACTGAAGCTTTCTTT.

A single count supports this clone. The rearrangement uses TRBV18 and TRBJ2-2; 10 bases are shared with TRBD2. Germline V gene data show CDR1 as KGHSH and CDR2 as LQKENI. The J segment lost 0 bases and the V segment lost 4 bases, leaving 5 bases of the junction unmatched. CDR3 length: 17 residues. The CDR3 protein is CASSQRGTSANTGELFF. CDR3 coding DNA: TGTGCCAGCTCACAACGGGGGACTAGCGCGAACACCGGGGAGCTGTTTTTT.